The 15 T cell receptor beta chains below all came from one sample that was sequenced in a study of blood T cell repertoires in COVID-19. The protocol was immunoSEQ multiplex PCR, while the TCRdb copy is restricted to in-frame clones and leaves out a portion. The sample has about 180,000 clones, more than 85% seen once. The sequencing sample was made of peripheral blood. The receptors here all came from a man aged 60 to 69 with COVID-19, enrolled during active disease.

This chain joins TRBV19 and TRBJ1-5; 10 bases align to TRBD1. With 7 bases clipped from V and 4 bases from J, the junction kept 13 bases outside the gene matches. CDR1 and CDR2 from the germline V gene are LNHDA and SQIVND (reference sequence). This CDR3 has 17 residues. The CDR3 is CASKRTGTGDQNQPQHF. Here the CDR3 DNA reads TGTGCCAGTAAGAGAACCGGGACAGGGGATCAGAATCAGCCCCAGCATTTT.

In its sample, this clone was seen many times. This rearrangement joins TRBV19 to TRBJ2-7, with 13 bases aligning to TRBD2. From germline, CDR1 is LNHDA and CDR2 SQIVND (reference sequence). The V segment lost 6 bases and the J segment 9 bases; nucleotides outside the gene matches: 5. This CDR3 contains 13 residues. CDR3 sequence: CASSQGLAGRQYF. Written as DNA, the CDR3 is TGTGCCAGTAGCCAGGGACTAGCGGGACGGCAGTACTTC.

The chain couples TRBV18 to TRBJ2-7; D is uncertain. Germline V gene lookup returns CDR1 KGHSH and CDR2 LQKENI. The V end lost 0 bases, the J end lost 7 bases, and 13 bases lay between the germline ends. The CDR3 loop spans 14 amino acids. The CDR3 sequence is CASSPPAKAGEQYF. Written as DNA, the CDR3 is TGTGCCAGCTCACCACCAGCGAAGGCTGGAGAGCAGTACTTC. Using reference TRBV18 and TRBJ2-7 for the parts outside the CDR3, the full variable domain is NAGVMQNPRHLVRRRGQEARLRCSPMKGHSHVYWYRQLPEEGLKFMVYLQKENIIDESGMPKERFSAEFPKEGPSILRIQQVVRGDSAAYFCASSPPAKAGEQYFGPGTRLTVT.

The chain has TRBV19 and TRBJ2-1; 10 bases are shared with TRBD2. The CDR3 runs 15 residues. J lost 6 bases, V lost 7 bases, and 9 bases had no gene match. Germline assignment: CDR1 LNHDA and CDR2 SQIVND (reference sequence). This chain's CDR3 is CASTKSGGAVNEQFF. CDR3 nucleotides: TGTGCCAGTACCAAAAGCGGGGGGGCCGTCAATGAGCAGTTCTTC.

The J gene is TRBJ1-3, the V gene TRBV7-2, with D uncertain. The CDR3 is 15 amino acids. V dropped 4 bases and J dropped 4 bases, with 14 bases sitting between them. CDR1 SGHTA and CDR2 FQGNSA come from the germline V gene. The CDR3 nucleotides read TGTGCCAGCAGCTCTAGTACCGGGGAGGGAAACACCATATATTTT. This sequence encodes CASSSSTGEGNTIYF.

The CDR3 nucleotides are TGTGCCAGCAAGGAACAGGGGGTTCTAAATACTGAAGCTTTCTTT. Its protein product is CASKEQGVLNTEAFF. The rearrangement uses TRBV27 and TRBJ1-1; 8 positions match TRBD1. The CDR3 loop spans 15 amino acids. Germline lookup yields CDR1 MNHEY and CDR2 SMNVEV (reference sequence). Trimming took 7 bases from V and 5 from J; bases not matched to a gene: 12.

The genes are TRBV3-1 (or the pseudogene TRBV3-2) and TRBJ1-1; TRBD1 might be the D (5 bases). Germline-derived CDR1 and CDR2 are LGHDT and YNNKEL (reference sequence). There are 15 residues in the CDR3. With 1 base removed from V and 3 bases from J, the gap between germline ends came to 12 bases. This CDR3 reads CASSQAGRDHTEAFF. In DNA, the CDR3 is TGTGCCAGCAGCCAAGCTGGCAGGGATCACACTGAAGCTTTCTTT.

The CDR3: CASTTIMGQLNTEAFF. The CDR3, as DNA: TGTGCCAGCACCACAATCATGGGACAGCTGAACACTGAAGCTTTCTTT. The V call is TRBV11-3, the J call TRBJ1-1; 7 bases are shared with TRBD1. CDR1 is SGHNT and CDR2 is YENEEA in the germline V gene. The CDR3 spans 16 residues. Trimming cost V 7 bases and J 0 bases; bases outside gene matches: 11.

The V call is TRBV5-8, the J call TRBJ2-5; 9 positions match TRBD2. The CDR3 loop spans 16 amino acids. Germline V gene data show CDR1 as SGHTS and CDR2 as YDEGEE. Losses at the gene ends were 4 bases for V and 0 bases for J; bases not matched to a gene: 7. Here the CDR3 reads CASSIGLARNQETQYF. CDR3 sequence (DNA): TGTGCCAGCAGCATCGGACTAGCGAGAAACCAAGAGACCCAGTACTTC. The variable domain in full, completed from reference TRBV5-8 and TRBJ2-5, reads EAGVTQSPTHLIKTRGQQATLRCSPISGHTSVYWYQQALGLGLQFLLWYDEGEERNRGNFPPRFSGRQFPNYSSELNVNALELEDSALYLCASSIGLARNQETQYFGPGTRLLVL.

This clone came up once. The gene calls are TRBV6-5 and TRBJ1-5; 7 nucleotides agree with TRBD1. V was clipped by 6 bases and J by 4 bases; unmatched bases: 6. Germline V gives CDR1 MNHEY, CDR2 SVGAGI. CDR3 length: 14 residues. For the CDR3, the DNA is TGTGCCAGCAGAGCCGAACAGGGGAATCAGCCCCAGCATTTT. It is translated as CASRAEQGNQPQHF.

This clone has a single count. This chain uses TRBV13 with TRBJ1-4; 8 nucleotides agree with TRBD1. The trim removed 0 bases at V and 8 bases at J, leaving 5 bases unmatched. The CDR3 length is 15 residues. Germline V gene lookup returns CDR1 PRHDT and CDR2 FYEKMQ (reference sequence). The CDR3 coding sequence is TGTGCCAGCAGCTTAGGACAGGGGGTATACGAAAAACTGTTTTTT. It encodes CASSLGQGVYEKLFF.

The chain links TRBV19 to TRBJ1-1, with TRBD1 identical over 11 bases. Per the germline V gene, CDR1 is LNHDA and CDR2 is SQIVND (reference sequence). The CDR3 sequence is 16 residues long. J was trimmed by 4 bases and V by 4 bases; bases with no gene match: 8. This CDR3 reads CASSRTGGKGVTEAFF. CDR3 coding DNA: TGTGCCAGTAGTAGGACAGGGGGCAAAGGTGTCACTGAAGCTTTCTTT.

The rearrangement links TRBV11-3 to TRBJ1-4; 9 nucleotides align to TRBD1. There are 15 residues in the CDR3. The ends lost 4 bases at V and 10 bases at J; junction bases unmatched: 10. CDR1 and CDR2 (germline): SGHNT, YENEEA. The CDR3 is CASSSETGGKGKLFF. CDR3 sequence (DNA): TGTGCCAGCAGCTCCGAGACAGGGGGGAAGGGAAAACTGTTTTTT.

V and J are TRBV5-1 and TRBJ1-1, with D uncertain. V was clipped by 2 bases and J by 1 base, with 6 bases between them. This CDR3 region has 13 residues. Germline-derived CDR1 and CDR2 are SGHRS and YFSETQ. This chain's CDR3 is CASSFAENTEAFF. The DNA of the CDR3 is TGCGCCAGCAGCTTTGCAGAGAACACTGAAGCTTTCTTT.

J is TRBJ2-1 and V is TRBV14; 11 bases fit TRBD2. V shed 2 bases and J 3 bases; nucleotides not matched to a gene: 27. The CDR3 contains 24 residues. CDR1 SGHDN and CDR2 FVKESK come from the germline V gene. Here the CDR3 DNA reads TGTGCCAGCAGCCAATCTTGGGCTAGCGGGGGGCATCTAGGGTCTGCCTTCGTCTACAATGAGCAGTTCTTC. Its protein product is CASSQSWASGGHLGSAFVYNEQFF.